This T cell receptor beta chain was observed in a study of T cells in Graves' hyperthyroidism and ophthalmopathy. This clonotype was seen only a few times. From RNA transcripts, TCR beta CDR3 regions were amplified. HTBI primers were used for first-round RT-PCR of the TCR CDR3. TCRdb independently ran MiXCR on the multiplex PCR reads; one entry per CDR3 protein. The table records around 760,000 distinct CDR3 sequences, under 45% of them present only once. The CDR3 covers 13 residues. The J segment lost 6 bases and the V segment lost 6 bases, leaving 10 bases of the junction unmatched. Germline CDR1 reads SQVTM; CDR2 reads ANQGSEA.

Material for sequencing was blood. This TCR came from a woman aged 40 to 55 with Graves' hyperthyroidism. This chain connects TRBV29-1 to TRBJ1-2, with 7 bases fitting TRBD1. In DNA, the CDR3 is TGCAGCGTGTTGTCCAGGGACAGCCATGGCTACACCTTC. It codes for CSVLSRDSHGYTF.